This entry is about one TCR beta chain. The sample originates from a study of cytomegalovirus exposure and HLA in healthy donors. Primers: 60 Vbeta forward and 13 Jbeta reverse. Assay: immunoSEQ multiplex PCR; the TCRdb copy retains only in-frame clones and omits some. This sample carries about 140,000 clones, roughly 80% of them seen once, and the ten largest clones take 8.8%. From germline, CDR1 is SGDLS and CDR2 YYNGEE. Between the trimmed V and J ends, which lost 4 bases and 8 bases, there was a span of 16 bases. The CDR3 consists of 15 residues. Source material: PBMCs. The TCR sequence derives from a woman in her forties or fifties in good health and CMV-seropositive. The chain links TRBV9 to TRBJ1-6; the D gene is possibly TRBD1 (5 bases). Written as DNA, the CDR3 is TGTGCCAGCAGCCGAGGGCCGGAGGGGTATTCACCCCTCCACTTT. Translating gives CASSRGPEGYSPLHF.